This T cell receptor (beta chain) comes out of a study of control samples from healthy donors and cancer patients. Germline V gives CDR1 SGHNT, CDR2 YYREEE (reference sequence). Trimming stripped 3 bases from V and 2 bases from J, with 17 bases between. The CDR3 length is 17 residues. Generated by immunoSEQ multiplex PCR, the TCRdb table keeps only in-frame clones and is missing some. The sample has about 80,000 clones, approximately 82% seen once. Sequenced input: PBMCs. The chain has TRBV5-4 and TRBJ2-2, with D uncertain. The origin of this receptor is a man aged 60-69 years with head and neck cancer. The CDR3 nucleotides are TGTGCCAGCAGCTGGGGTGTAGGACGGATAAACACCGGGGAGCTGTTTTTT. It specifies CASSWGVGRINTGELFF.